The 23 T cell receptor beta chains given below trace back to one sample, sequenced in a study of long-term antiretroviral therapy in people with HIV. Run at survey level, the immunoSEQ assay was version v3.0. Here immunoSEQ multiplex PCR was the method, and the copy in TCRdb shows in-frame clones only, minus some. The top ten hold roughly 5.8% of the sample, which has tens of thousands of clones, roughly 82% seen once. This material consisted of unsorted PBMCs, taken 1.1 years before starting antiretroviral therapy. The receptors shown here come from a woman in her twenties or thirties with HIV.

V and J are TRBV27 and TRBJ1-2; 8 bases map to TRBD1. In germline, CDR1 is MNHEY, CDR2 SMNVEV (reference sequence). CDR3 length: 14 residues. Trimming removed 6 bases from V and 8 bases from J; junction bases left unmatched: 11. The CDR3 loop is CASRATTGVEGYTF. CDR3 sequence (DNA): TGTGCCAGCAGGGCTACGACAGGGGTAGAAGGCTACACCTTC.

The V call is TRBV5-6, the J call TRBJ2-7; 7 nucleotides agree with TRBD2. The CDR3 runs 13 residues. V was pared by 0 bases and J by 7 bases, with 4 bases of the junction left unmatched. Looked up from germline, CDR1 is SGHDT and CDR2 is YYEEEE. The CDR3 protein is CASSLGGGREQYV. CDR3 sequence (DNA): TGTGCCAGCAGCTTGGGGGGGGGTCGTGAGCAGTACGTC.

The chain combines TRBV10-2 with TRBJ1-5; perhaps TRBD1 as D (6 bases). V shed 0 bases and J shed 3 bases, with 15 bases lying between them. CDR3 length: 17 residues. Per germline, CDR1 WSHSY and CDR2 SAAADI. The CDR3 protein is CASSESVVRGTNQPQHF. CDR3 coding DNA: TGCGCCAGCAGTGAGTCGGTAGTCAGGGGTACCAATCAGCCCCAGCATTTT.

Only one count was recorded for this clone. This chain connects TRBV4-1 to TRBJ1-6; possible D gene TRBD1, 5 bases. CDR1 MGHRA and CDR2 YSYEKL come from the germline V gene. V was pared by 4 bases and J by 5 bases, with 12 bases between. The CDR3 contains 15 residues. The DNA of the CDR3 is TGCGCCAGCAGCCTCAGTCAGGGTAATAATTCACCCCTCCACTTT. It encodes CASSLSQGNNSPLHF.

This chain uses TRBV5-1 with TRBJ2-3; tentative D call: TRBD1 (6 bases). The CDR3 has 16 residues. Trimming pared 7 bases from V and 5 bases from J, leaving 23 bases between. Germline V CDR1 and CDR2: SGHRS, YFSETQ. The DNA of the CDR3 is TGCGCCAGCTCATTAACAGGGACCCAGTTGGAAGATACGCAGTATTTT. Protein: CASSLTGTQLEDTQYF. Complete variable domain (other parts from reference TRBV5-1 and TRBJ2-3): KAGVTQTPRYLIKTRGQQVTLSCSPISGHRSVSWYQQTPGQGLQFLFEYFSETQRNKGNFPGRFSGRQFSNSRSEMNVSTLELGDSALYLCASSLTGTQLEDTQYFGPGTRLTVL.

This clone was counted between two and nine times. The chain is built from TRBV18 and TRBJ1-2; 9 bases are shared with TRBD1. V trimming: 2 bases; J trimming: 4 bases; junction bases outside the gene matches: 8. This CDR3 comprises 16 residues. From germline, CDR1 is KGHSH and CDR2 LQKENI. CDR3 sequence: CASSPDRDREIYGYTF. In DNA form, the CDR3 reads TGTGCCAGCTCACCAGACCGGGACAGGGAGATCTATGGCTACACCTTC.

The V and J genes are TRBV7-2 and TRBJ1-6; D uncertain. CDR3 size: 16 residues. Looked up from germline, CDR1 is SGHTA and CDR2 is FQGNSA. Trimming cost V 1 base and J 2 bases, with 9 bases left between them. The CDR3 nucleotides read TGTGCCAGCAGCTTAGACGGGAGAGCCTATAATTCACCCCTCCACTTT. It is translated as CASSLDGRAYNSPLHF.

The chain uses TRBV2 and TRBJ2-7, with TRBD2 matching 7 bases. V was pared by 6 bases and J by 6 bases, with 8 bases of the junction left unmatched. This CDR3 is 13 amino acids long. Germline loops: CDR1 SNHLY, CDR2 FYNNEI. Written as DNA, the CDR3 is TGTGCCAGCAGGGGGGGAGGGTGGCGCGAGCAGTACTTC. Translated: CASRGGGWREQYF.

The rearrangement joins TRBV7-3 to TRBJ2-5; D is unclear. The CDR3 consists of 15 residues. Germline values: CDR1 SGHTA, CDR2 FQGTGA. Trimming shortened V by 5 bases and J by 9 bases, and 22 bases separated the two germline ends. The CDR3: CASSTIGSSVAAQYF. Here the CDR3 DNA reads TGTGCCAGCAGCACAATAGGATCCTCGGTGGCGGCCCAGTACTTC.

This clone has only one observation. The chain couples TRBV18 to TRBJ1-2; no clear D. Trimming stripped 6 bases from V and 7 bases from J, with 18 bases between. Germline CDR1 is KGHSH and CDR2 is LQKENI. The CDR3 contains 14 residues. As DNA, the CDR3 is TGTGCCAGCTCGCAGGACGGATACCTTAGTGGCTACACCTTC. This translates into CASSQDGYLSGYTF.

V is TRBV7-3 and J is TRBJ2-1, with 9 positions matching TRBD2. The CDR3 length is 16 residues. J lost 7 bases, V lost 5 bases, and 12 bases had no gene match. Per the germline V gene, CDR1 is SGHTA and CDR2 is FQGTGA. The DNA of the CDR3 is TGTGCCAGCAGCACCCATGGGACTAGCCGAGTTAATGAGCAGTTCTTC. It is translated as CASSTHGTSRVNEQFF.

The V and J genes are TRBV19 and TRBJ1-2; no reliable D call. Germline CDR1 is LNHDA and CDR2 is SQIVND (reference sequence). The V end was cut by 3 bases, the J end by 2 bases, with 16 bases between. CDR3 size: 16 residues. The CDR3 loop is CASSIGLGGKNYGYTF. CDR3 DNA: TGTGCCAGTAGTATCGGGTTGGGCGGGAAAAACTATGGCTACACCTTC.

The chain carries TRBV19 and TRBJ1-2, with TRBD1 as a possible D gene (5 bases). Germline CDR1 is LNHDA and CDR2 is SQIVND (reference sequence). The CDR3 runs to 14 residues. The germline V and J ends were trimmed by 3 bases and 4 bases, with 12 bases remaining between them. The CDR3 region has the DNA TGTGCCAGTAGTATGGACTGGGACTCCTATGGCTACACCTTC. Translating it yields CASSMDWDSYGYTF.

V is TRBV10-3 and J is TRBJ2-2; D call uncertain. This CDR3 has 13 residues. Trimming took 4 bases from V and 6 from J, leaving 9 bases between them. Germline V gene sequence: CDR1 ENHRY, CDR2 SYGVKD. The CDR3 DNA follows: TGTGCCATCAGTGGGACGCTTGCCGGGGAGCTGTTTTTT. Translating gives CAISGTLAGELFF.

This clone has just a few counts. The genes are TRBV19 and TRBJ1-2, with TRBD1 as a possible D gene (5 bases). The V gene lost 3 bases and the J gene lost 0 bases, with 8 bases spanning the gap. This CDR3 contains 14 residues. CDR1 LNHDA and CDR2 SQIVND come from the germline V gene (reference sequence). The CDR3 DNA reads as TGTGCCAGTAGTATGGACACCTCTAACTATGGCTACACCTTC. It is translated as CASSMDTSNYGYTF. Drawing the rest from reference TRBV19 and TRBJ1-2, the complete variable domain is DGGITQSPKYLFRKEGQNVTLSCEQNLNHDAMYWYRQDPGQGLRLIYYSQIVNDFQKGDIAEGYSVSREKKESFPLTVTSAQKNPTAFYLCASSMDTSNYGYTFGSGTRLTVV.

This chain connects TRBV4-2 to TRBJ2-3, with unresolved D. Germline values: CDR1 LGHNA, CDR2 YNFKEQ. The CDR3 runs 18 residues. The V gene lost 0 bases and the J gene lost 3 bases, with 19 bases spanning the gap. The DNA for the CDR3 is TGTGCCAGCAGCCAAGATCGTGTAACAAGCGAGAGTACAGATACGCAGTATTTT. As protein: CASSQDRVTSESTDTQYF.

CDR3 protein: CASSPNLGGETEAFF. The CDR3 coding sequence is TGTGCCAGCAGCCCCAATCTGGGGGGGGAGACTGAAGCTTTCTTT. V usage is TRBV9 and J usage is TRBJ1-1, with D perhaps matching TRBD1 (5 bases). Per germline, CDR1 SGDLS and CDR2 YYNGEE. The CDR3 has 15 amino acids. Trimming shortened V by 4 bases and J by 5 bases, and 18 bases separated the two germline ends.

This CDR3 reads CASRYEPGTHTTGELFF. DNA of the CDR3: TGTGCCAGCAGATATGAACCCGGGACACATACCACCGGGGAGCTGTTTTTT. The gene calls are TRBV5-6 and TRBJ2-2, with D possibly TRBD1 on 6 matching bases. V was shortened by 5 bases and J by 4 bases, with 21 bases between the two germline ends. Germline V CDR1 and CDR2: SGHDT, YYEEEE. The CDR3 runs 17 residues.

The CDR3 coding sequence is TGTGCCAGCAGCCCCGCTGACCCCCTGGGTTCACCCCTCCACTTT. Translated: CASSPADPLGSPLHF. The chain carries TRBV5-6 and TRBJ1-6; D gene ambiguous. V dropped 4 bases and J dropped 9 bases, with 17 bases sitting between them. The germline gives CDR1 SGHDT, CDR2 YYEEEE. This CDR3 region has 15 residues. The complete variable domain, with remaining parts taken from reference TRBV5-6 and TRBJ1-6, reads DAGVTQSPTHLIKTRGQQVTLRCSPKSGHDTVSWYQQALGQGPQFIFQYYEEEERQRGNFPDRFSGHQFPNYSSELNVNALLLGDSALYLCASSPADPLGSPLHFGNGTRLTVT.

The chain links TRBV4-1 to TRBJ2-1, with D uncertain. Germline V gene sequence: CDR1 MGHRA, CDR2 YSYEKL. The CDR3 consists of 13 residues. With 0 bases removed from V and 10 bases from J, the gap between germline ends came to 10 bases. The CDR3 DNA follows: TGCGCCAGCAGCCAAGATCGGGCATTGGAGCAGTTCTTC. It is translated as CASSQDRALEQFF.

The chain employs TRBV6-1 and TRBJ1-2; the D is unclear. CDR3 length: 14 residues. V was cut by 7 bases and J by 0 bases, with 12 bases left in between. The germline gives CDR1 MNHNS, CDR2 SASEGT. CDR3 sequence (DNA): TGTGCCAGCACCCCCAACTCCGCTAACTATGGCTACACCTTC. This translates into CASTPNSANYGYTF.

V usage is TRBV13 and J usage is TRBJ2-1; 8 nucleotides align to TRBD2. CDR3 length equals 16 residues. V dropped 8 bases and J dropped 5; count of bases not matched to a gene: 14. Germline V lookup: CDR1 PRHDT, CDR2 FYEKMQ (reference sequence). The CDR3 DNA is TGTGCCAGCCAGGAATCTCGGGGGGGGCCCCACAATGAGCAGTTCTTC. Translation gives CASQESRGGPHNEQFF. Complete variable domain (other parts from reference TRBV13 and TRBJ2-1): AAGVIQSPRHLIKEKRETATLKCYPIPRHDTVYWYQQGPGQDPQFLISFYEKMQSDKGSIPDRFSAQQFSDYHSELNMSSLELGDSALYFCASQESRGGPHNEQFFGPGTRLTVL.

CDR3: CASQNSQGAGNQPQHF. CDR3 nucleotide sequence: TGTGCCTCCCAAAATTCCCAGGGGGCCGGCAATCAGCCCCAGCATTTT. V gene TRBV30 combines with J gene TRBJ1-5; TRBD1 agrees at 8 bases. V trimming: 7 bases; J trimming: 2 bases; junction bases outside the gene matches: 13. The CDR3 sequence is 16 residues long. The germline V gene encodes CDR1 GTSNPN and CDR2 SVGIG (reference sequence).